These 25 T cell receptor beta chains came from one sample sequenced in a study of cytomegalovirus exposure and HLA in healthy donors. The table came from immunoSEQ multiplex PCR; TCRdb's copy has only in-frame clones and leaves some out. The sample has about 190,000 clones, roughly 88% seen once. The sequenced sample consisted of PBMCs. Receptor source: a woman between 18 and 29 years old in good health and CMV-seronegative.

Written as DNA, the CDR3 is TGCGCCAGCAGCTTGGGACCGGGCCCTGAGGGAGATACGCAGTATTTT. Protein: CASSLGPGPEGDTQYF. The chain has TRBV5-1 and TRBJ2-3; possibly TRBD2 for D (5 bases). The CDR3 covers 16 residues. The V and J ends lost 0 bases and 5 bases respectively, with 16 bases between them. The germline gives CDR1 SGHRS, CDR2 YFSETQ.

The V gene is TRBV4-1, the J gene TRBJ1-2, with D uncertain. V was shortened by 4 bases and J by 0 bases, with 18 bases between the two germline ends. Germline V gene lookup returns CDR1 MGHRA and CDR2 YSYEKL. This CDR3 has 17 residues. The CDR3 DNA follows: TGCGCCAGCAGCCCTATTTCGCGGAGGTCCGCTAACTATGGCTACACCTTC. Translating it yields CASSPISRRSANYGYTF.

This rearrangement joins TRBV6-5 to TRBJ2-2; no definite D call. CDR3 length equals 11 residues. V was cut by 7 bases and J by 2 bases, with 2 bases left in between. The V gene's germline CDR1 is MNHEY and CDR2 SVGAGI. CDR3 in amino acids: CASTNTGELFF. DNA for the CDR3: TGTGCCAGCACTAACACCGGGGAGCTGTTTTTT.

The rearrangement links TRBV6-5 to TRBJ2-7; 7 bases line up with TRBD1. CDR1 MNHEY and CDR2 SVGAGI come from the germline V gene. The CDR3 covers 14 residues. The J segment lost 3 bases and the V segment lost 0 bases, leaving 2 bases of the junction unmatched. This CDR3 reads CASSYSGTDYEQYF. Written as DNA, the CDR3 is TGTGCCAGCAGTTACTCAGGGACAGACTACGAGCAGTACTTC.

CDR3 amino acids: CAISESGTGGAEKLFF. The CDR3 DNA follows: TGTGCCATCAGTGAGTCGGGGACAGGGGGAGCTGAAAAACTGTTTTTT. This chain connects TRBV10-3 to TRBJ1-4, with 11 bases identical to TRBD1. With V trimmed by 0 bases and J by 7 bases, 4 bases remained unmatched. There are 16 residues in the CDR3. Germline V lookup: CDR1 ENHRY, CDR2 SYGVKD.

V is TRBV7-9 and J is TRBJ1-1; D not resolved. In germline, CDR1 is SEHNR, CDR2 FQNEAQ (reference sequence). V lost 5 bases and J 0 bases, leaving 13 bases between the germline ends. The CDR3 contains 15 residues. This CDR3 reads CASSRRMLMNTEAFF. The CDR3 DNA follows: TGTGCCAGCAGCCGCAGGATGTTAATGAACACTGAAGCTTTCTTT.

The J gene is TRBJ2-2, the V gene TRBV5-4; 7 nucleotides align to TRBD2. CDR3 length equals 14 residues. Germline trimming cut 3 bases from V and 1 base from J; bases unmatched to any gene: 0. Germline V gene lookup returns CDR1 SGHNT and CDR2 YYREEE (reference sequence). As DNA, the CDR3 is TGTGCCAGCAGCTGGGGGGGGAACACCGGGGAGCTGTTTTTT. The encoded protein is CASSWGGNTGELFF.

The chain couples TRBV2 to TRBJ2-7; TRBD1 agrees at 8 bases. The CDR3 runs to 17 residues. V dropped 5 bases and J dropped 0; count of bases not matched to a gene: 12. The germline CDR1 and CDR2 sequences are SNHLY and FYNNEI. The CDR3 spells CASSPHITGGGSYEQYF. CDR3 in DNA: TGTGCCAGCAGTCCTCACATAACAGGGGGAGGCTCCTACGAGCAGTACTTC.

The chain's CDR3 is CSAVRVHEQYF. The CDR3 DNA is TGCAGTGCGGTCAGGGTTCACGAGCAGTACTTC. This chain uses TRBV20-1 with TRBJ2-7; D is perhaps TRBD1 (5 bases). Trimming removed 6 bases from V and 5 bases from J, with 11 bases in between. CDR3 length: 11 amino acids. The germline V gene has CDR1 DFQATT and CDR2 SNEGSKA (reference sequence).

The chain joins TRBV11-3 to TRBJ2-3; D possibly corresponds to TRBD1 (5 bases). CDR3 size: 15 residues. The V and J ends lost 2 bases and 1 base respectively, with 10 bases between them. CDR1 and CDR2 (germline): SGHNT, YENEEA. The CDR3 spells CASSLQGLGTDTQYF. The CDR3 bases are TGTGCCAGCAGCTTACAGGGTCTCGGCACAGATACGCAGTATTTT.

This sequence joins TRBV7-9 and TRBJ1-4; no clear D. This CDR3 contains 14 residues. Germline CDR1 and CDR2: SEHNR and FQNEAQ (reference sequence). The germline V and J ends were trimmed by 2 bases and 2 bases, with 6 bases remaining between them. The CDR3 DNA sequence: TGTGCCAGCAGCTTATCGGAGACTAATGAAAAACTGTTTTTT. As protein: CASSLSETNEKLFF.

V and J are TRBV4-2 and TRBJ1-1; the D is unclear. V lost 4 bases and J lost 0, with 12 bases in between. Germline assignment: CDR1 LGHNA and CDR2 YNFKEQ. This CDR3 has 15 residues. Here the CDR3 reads CASSPLHHMNTEAFF. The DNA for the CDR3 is TGTGCCAGCAGCCCCCTCCACCACATGAACACTGAAGCTTTCTTT.

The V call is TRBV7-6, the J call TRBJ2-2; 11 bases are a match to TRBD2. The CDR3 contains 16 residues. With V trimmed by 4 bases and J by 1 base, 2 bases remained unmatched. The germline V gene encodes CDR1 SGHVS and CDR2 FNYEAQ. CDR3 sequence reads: CASSSGLAGNTGELFF. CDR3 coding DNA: TGTGCCAGCAGCTCAGGACTAGCGGGGAACACCGGGGAGCTGTTTTTT.

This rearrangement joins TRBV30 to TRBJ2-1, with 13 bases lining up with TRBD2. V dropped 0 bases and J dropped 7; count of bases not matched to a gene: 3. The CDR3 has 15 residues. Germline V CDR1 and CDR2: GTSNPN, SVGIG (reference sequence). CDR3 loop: CAWSVGTSGINEQFF. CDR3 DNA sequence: TGTGCCTGGAGTGTGGGGACTAGCGGGATAAATGAGCAGTTCTTC. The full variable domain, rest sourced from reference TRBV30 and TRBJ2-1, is SQTIHQWPATLVQPVGSPLSLECTVEGTSNPNLYWYRQAAGRGLQLLFYSVGIGQISSEVPQNLSASRPQDRQFILSSKKLLLSDSGFYLCAWSVGTSGINEQFFGPGTRLTVL.

In DNA form, the CDR3 reads TGTGCCAGCAGCTTAGAGGGACTAGCGGACAATGAGCAGTTCTTC. Translating it yields CASSLEGLADNEQFF. The chain combines TRBV7-9 with TRBJ2-1; 11 bases map to TRBD2. Unmatched junction bases numbered 1, after V lost 1 base and J lost 5 bases. The CDR3 has 15 amino acids. The germline V gene has CDR1 SEHNR and CDR2 FQNEAQ (reference sequence). The full variable domain, rest sourced from reference TRBV7-9 and TRBJ2-1, is DTGVSQNPRHKITKRGQNVTFRCDPISEHNRLYWYRQTLGQGPEFLTYFQNEAQLEKSRLLSDRFSAERPKGSFSTLEIQRTEQGDSAMYLCASSLEGLADNEQFFGPGTRLTVL.

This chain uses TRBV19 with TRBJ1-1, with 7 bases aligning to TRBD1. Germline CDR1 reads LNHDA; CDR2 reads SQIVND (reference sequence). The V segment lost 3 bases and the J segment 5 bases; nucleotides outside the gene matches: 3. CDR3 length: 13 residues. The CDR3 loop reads CASSMKGATEAFF. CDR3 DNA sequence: TGTGCCAGTAGTATGAAGGGGGCGACTGAAGCTTTCTTT.

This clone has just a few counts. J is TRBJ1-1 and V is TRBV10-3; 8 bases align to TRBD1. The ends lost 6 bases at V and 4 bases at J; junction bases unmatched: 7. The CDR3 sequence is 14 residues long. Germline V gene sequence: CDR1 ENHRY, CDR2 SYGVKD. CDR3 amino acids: CAIRPGQVLTEAFF. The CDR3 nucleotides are TGTGCCATCAGGCCGGGACAGGTTCTCACTGAAGCTTTCTTT.

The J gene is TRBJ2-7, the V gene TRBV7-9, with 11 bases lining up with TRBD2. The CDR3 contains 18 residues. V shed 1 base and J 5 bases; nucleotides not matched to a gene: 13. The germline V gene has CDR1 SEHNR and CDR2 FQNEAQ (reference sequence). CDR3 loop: CASSLGRGFTSGGDEQYF. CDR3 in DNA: TGTGCCAGCAGCTTAGGCAGGGGTTTCACTAGCGGGGGCGACGAGCAGTACTTC.

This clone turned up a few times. The CDR3 nucleotides read TGTGCCAGCAGTCAACTTGGCTCTGGAAACACCATATATTTT. As protein: CASSQLGSGNTIYF. The chain combines TRBV9 with TRBJ1-3; D call uncertain. V shed 5 bases and J shed 0 bases, with 9 bases lying between them. Germline CDR1 reads SGDLS; CDR2 reads YYNGEE. The CDR3 length is 14 residues.

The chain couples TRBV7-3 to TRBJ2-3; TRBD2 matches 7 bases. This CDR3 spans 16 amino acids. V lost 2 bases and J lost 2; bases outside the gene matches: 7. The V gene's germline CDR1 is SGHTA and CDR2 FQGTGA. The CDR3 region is CASSLVGGSLTDTQYF. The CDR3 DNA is TGTGCCAGCAGCTTAGTGGGGGGGTCCCTCACAGATACGCAGTATTTT.

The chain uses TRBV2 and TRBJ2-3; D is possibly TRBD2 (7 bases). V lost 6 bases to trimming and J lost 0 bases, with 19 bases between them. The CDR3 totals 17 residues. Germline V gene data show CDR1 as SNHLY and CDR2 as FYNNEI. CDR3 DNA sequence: TGTGCCAGCAGCCCTAGGGGGAGGGGCACAAGCACAGATACGCAGTATTTT. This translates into CASSPRGRGTSTDTQYF.

Here the CDR3 reads CASSRRENEKLFF. In nucleotides, the CDR3 is TGCGCCAGCAGCCGGAGGGAGAATGAAAAACTGTTTTTT. This chain uses TRBV5-1 with TRBJ1-4; D is uncertain. Trimming pared 4 bases from V and 5 bases from J, leaving 9 bases between. Germline CDR1 SGHRS, CDR2 YFSETQ. The CDR3 is 13 amino acids.

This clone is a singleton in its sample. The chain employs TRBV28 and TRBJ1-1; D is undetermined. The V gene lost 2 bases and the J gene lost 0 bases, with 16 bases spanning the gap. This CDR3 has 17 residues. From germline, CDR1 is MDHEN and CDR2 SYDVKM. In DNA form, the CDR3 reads TGTGCCAGCAGTTTACCCTTAGGAGAGTTAATGAACACTGAAGCTTTCTTT. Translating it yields CASSLPLGELMNTEAFF.

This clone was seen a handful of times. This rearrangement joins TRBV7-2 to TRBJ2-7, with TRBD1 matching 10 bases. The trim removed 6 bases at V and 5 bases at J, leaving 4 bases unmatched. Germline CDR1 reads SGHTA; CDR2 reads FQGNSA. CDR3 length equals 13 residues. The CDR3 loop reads CASRRTGGDEQYF. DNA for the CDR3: TGTGCCAGCAGACGGACAGGGGGGGACGAGCAGTACTTC.

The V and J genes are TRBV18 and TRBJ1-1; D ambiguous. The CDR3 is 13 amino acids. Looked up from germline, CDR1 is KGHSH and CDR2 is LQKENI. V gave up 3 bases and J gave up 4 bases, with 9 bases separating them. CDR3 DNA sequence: TGTGCCAGCTCACCGGAGGCGCGCACTGAAGCTTTCTTT. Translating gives CASSPEARTEAFF.